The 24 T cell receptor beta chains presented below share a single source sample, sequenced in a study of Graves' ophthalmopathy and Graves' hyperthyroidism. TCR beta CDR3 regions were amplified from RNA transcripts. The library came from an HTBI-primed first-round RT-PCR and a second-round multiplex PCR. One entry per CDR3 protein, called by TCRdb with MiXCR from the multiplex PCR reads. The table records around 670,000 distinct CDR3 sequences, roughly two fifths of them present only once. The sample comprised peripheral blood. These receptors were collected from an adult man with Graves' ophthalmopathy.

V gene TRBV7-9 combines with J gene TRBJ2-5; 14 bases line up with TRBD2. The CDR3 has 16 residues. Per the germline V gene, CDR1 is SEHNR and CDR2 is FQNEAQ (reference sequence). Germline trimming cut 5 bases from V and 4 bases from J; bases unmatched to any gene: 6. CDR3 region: CASSPGLAGVSETQYF. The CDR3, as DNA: TGTGCCAGCAGCCCGGGACTAGCGGGGGTCTCAGAGACCCAGTACTTC.

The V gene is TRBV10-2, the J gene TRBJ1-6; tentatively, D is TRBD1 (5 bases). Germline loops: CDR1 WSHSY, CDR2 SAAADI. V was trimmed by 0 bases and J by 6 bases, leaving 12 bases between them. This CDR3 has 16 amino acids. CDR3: CASSESGQGSNSPLHF. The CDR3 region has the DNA TGCGCCAGCAGTGAGTCGGGCCAGGGCAGTAATTCACCCCTCCACTTT.

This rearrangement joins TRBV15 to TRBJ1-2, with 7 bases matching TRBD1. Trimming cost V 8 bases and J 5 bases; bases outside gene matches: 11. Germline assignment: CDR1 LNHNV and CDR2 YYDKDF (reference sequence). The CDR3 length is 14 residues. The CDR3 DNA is TGTGCCACCCACAGAGAAGACAGGGCATATGGCTACACCTTC. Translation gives CATHREDRAYGYTF.

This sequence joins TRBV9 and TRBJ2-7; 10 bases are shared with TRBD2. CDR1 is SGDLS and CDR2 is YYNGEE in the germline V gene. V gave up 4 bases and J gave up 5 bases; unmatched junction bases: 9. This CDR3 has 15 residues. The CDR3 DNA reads TGTGCCAGCAGCCCGGCTAGCGGGAGTTTCGACGAGCAGTACTTC. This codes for CASSPASGSFDEQYF.

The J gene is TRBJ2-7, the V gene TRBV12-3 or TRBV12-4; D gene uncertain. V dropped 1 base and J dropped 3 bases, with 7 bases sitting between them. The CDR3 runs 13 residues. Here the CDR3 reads CASSLDSDYEQYF. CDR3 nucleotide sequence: TGTGCCAGCAGTTTAGACAGCGACTACGAGCAGTACTTC.

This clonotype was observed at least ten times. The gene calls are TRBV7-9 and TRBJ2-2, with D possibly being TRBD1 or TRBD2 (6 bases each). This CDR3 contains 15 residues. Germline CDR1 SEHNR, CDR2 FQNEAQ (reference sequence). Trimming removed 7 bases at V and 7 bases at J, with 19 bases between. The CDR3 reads CASKGGAYDVGELFF. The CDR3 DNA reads TGTGCCAGCAAGGGGGGCGCTTACGATGTCGGGGAGCTGTTTTTT.

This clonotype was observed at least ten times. The CDR3 loop reads CASSPPTGGGETQYF. In DNA form, the CDR3 reads TGTGCCAGCAGCCCGCCGACAGGGGGCGGGGAGACCCAGTACTTC. V and J are TRBV7-9 and TRBJ2-5; TRBD1 matches at 10 bases. The V segment lost 5 bases and the J segment 5 bases; nucleotides outside the gene matches: 8. CDR3 length: 15 residues. Germline assignment: CDR1 SEHNR and CDR2 FQNEAQ (reference sequence).

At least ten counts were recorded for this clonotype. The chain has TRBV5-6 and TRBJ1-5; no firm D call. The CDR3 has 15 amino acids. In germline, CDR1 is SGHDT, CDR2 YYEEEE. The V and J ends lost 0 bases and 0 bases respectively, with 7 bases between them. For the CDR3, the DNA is TGTGCCAGCAGCTTGGGATTGAATAGCAATCAGCCCCAGCATTTT. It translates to CASSLGLNSNQPQHF.

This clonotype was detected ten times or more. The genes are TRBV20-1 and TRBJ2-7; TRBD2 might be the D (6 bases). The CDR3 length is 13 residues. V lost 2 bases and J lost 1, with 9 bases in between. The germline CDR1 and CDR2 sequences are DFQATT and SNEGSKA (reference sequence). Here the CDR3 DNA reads TGCAGTGCTAGATCGGGGGTATCCTACGAGCAGTACTTC. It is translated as CSARSGVSYEQYF.

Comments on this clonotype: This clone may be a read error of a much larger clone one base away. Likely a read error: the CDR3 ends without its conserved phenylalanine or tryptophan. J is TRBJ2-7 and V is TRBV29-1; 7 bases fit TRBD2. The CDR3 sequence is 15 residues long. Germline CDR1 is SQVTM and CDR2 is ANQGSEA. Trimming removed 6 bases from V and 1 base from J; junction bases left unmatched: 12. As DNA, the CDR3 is TGCAGCGTGGGGACTACTACTTACAGATCCTACGAGCAGTACCTC. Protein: CSVGTTTYRSYEQYL.

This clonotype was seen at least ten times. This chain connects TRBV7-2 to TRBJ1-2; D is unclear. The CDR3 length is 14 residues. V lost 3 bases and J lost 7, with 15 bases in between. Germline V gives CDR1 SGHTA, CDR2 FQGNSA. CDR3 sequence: CASSFSPTVGGYTF. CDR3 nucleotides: TGTGCCAGCAGCTTCTCTCCCACAGTCGGTGGCTACACCTTC. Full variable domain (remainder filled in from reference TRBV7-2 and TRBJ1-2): GAGVSQSPSNKVTEKGKDVELRCDPISGHTALYWYRQSLGQGLEFLIYFQGNSAPDKSGLPSDRFSAERTGGSVSTLTIQRTQQEDSAVYLCASSFSPTVGGYTFGSGTRLTVV.

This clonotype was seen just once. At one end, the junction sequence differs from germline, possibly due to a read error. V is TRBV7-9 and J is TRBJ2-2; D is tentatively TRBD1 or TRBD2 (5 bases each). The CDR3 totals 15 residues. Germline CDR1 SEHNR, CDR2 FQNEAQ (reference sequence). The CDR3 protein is CASSVFQGDTEELFF. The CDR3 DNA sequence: TGTGCCAGCAGTGTTTTCCAGGGAGACACCGAGGAGCTGTTTTTT.

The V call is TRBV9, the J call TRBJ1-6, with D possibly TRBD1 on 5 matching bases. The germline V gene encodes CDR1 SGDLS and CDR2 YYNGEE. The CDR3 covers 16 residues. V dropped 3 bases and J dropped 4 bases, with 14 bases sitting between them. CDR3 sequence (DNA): TGTGCCAGCAGCGCGCCATTGGGGGGTTATAATTCACCCCTCCACTTT. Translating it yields CASSAPLGGYNSPLHF.

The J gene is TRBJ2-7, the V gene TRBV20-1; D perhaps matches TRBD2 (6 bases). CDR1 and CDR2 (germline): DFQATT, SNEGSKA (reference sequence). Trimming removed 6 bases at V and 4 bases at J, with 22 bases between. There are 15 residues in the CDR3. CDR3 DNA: TGCAGTGCCAAAGGTGGGCTAGCGCTGGATTACGAGCAGTACTTC. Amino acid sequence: CSAKGGLALDYEQYF.

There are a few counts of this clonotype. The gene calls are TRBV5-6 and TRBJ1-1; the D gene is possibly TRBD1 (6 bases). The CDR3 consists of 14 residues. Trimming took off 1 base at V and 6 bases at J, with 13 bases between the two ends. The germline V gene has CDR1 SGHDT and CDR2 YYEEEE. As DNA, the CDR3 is TGTGCCAGCAGCTTGCTAACGGGGGCACCTGAAGCTTTCTTT. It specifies CASSLLTGAPEAFF.

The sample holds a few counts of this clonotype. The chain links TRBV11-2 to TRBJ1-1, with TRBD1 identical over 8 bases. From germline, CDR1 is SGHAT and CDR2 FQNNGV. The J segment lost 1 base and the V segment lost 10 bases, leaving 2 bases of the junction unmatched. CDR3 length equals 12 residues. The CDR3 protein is CAIDRGNTEAFF. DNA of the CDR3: TGTGCCATCGACAGGGGGAACACTGAAGCTTTCTTT.

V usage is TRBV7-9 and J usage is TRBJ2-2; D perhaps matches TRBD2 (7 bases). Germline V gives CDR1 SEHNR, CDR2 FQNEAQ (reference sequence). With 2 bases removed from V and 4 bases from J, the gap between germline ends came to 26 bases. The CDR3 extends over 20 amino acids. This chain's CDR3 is CASSLIRGKAGARGTGELFF. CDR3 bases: TGTGCCAGCAGCTTAATCAGGGGAAAGGCGGGGGCCCGAGGCACCGGGGAGCTGTTTTTT. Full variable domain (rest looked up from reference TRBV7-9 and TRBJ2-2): DTGVSQNPRHKITKRGQNVTFRCDPISEHNRLYWYRQTLGQGPEFLTYFQNEAQLEKSRLLSDRFSAERPKGSFSTLEIQRTEQGDSAMYLCASSLIRGKAGARGTGELFFGEGSRLTVL.

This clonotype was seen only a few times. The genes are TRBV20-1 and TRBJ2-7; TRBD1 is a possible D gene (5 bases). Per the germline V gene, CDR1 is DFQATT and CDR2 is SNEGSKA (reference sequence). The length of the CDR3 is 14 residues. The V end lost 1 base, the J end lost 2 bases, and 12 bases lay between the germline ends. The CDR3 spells CSARVGQGTYEQYF. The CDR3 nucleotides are TGCAGTGCTAGAGTTGGGCAGGGTACCTACGAGCAGTACTTC.

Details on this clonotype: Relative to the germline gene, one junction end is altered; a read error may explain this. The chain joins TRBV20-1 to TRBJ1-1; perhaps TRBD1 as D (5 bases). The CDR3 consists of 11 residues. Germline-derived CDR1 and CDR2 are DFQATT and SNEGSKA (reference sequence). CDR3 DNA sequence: TGCAGTGCTAGAGATGGGACTGACGCTTTCTTT. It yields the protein CSARDGTDAFF.

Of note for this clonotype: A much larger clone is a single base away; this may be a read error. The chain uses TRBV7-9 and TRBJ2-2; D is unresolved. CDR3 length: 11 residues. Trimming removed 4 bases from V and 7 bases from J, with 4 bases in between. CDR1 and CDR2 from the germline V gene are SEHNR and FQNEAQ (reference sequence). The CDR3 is CASSCDGELFF. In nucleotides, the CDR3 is TGTGCCAGCAGCTGCGACGGGGAGCTGTTTTTT.

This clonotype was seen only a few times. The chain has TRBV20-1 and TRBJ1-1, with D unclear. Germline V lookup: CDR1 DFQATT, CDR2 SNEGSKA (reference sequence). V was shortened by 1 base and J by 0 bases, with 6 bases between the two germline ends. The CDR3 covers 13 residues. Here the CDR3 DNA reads TGCAGTGCTAGAGTCCGTATGAACACTGAAGCTTTCTTT. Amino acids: CSARVRMNTEAFF.

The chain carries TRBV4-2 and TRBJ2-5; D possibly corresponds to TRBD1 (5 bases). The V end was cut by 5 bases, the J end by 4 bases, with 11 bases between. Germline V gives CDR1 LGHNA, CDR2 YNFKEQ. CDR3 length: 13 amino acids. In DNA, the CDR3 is TGTGCCAGCAGCGAACCTAGGGGAGAGACCCAGTACTTC. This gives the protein CASSEPRGETQYF.

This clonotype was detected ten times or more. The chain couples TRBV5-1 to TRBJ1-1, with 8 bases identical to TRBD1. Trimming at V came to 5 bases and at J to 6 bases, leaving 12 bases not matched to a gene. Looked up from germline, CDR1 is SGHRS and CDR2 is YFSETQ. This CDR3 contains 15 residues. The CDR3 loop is CASSTDGQGVSEAFF. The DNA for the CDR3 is TGCGCCAGCAGTACGGATGGACAGGGTGTTTCTGAAGCTTTCTTT.

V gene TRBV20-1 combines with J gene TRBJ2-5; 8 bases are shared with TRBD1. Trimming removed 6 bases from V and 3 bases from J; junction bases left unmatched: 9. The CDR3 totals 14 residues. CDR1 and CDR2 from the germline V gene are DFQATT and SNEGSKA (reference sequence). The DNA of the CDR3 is TGCAGTGCAATCCCGGGACAGGTAGAAGAGACCCAGTACTTC. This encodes CSAIPGQVEETQYF.